Below are 19 T cell receptor beta chains sequenced from a single sample in a study of cytomegalovirus exposure and HLA in healthy donors. PCR primers comprised 60 Vbeta and 13 Jbeta primers. Produced via immunoSEQ multiplex PCR; TCRdb's table is partial and in-frame only. The table records over 90,000 clones, 83% of them present only once. Source material: PBMCs. The receptors originated from a middle-aged man in good health and CMV-seronegative.

This clone was seen only once. The chain carries TRBV2 and TRBJ2-5; 8 bases fit TRBD2. The tail of the sequence fits TRBJ2-7 better, so the J call may be wrong. Germline CDR1 is SNHLY and CDR2 is FYNNEI. The CDR3 totals 14 residues. CDR3 protein: CASNIQGLAYEQYF. The CDR3 DNA reads TGTGCCAGCAATATCCAGGGACTAGCCTACGAGCAGTACTTC.

This chain joins TRBV18 and TRBJ2-2; D might be TRBD2 (6 bases). CDR1 and CDR2 from the germline V gene are KGHSH and LQKENI. This CDR3 has 16 amino acids. Trimming took off 4 bases at V and 1 base at J, with 13 bases between the two ends. CDR3 amino acids: CASSRNPAGNTGELFF. CDR3 sequence (DNA): TGTGCCAGCTCACGGAACCCAGCGGGGAACACCGGGGAGCTGTTTTTT.

The rearrangement joins TRBV19 to TRBJ1-3; the match to TRBD1 covers 8 bases. The germline V gene encodes CDR1 LNHDA and CDR2 SQIVND (reference sequence). This CDR3 is built from 15 residues. Trimming cost V 4 bases and J 4 bases; bases outside gene matches: 6. The CDR3 DNA is TGTGCCAGTAGTAGCAGGACAGGGTACGGAAACACCATATATTTT. This gives the protein CASSSRTGYGNTIYF.

This clone was detected only once. The chain employs TRBV29-1 and TRBJ1-3, with 7 bases fitting TRBD1. CDR3 length: 13 amino acids. With 7 bases clipped from V and 4 bases from J, the junction kept 7 bases outside the gene matches. Germline assignment: CDR1 SQVTM and CDR2 ANQGSEA. The CDR3 DNA sequence: TGCAGCGCCAAGACAGGGTCCGGAAACACCATATATTTT. Translating gives CSAKTGSGNTIYF.

The gene calls are TRBV11-2 and TRBJ2-5; D remains ambiguous. CDR1 and CDR2 (germline): SGHAT, FQNNGV. The CDR3 totals 16 residues. V lost 0 bases, J lost 9 bases, and 20 bases lay in between. The CDR3 sequence: CASSLDPWSHLTAQYF. The CDR3, as DNA: TGTGCCAGCAGCTTAGATCCTTGGTCTCACCTAACGGCCCAGTACTTC.

CDR3 residues: CASTLTGPSYEQYF. CDR3 nucleotides: TGTGCCAGCACCCTCACCGGTCCATCCTACGAGCAGTACTTC. The chain has TRBV2 and TRBJ2-7; D unclear. The CDR3 runs to 14 residues. Trimming left V 7 bases short and J 1 base short, with 14 bases between. In germline, CDR1 is SNHLY, CDR2 FYNNEI.

The genes are TRBV25-1 and TRBJ2-2, with D possibly TRBD2 on 5 matching bases. CDR1 MGHDK and CDR2 SYGVNS come from the germline V gene. This CDR3 comprises 15 residues. The ends were cut back, 1 base at V and 5 bases at J, with 11 bases in the middle. In DNA form, the CDR3 reads TGTGCCAGCAGTGAATTAGGCGGGCTAACCGGGGAGCTGTTTTTT. Encoded protein: CASSELGGLTGELFF.

In its sample, this clone was seen a few times. The chain has TRBV6-5 and TRBJ2-6; TRBD1 might be the D (7 bases). Germline-derived CDR1 and CDR2 are MNHEY and SVGAGI. CDR3 length: 15 amino acids. Trimming took 7 bases from V and 4 from J, leaving 14 bases between them. CDR3 in DNA: TGTGCCAGCACTCAGGAGGGGGCAGGGGCCAACGTCCTGACTTTC. Encoded protein: CASTQEGAGANVLTF.

This chain's CDR3 is CASSLRQGMGVTEAFF. CDR3 coding DNA: TGTGCCAGCAGCCTGAGACAGGGAATGGGCGTTACTGAAGCTTTCTTT. V usage is TRBV7-6 and J usage is TRBJ1-1, with TRBD1 matching 7 bases. V dropped 5 bases and J dropped 5; count of bases not matched to a gene: 14. This CDR3 is 16 amino acids long. Germline V CDR1 and CDR2: SGHVS, FNYEAQ.

This chain uses TRBV27 with TRBJ1-4; the match to TRBD1 covers 12 bases. CDR1 is MNHEY and CDR2 is SMNVEV in the germline V gene (reference sequence). V shed 8 bases, J shed 7 bases, and the junction held 11 bases outside the gene matches. The CDR3 sequence is 16 residues long. CDR3 region: CASGDRGLWEGEKLFF. The CDR3 DNA reads as TGTGCCAGCGGGGACAGGGGGCTATGGGAGGGTGAAAAACTGTTTTTT.

The chain has TRBV2 and TRBJ2-2, with 14 nucleotides matching TRBD2. Unmatched junction bases numbered 1, after V lost 6 bases and J lost 7 bases. Germline lookup yields CDR1 SNHLY and CDR2 FYNNEI. This CDR3 comprises 14 residues. This chain's CDR3 is CASRTSGRGGELFF. Here the CDR3 DNA reads TGTGCCAGCAGGACTAGCGGGAGGGGCGGGGAGCTGTTTTTT.

The V call is TRBV7-6, the J call TRBJ2-5, with 8 bases lining up with TRBD2. CDR1 is SGHVS and CDR2 is FNYEAQ in the germline V gene. CDR3 size: 16 residues. With 2 bases clipped from V and 0 bases from J, the junction kept 5 bases outside the gene matches. CDR3: CASSLKAGVNQETQYF. CDR3 coding DNA: TGTGCCAGCAGCTTAAAAGCGGGGGTGAACCAAGAGACCCAGTACTTC.

This clone has only one observation. This chain connects TRBV10-3 to TRBJ2-2, with D possibly being TRBD1 (6 bases). V lost 3 bases, J lost 5 bases, and 10 bases lay in between. The germline V gene encodes CDR1 ENHRY and CDR2 SYGVKD. The CDR3 contains 14 residues. This chain's CDR3 is CAISDSQGTGELFF. The DNA for the CDR3 is TGTGCCATCAGTGACTCTCAGGGGACCGGGGAGCTGTTTTTT.

This CDR3 reads CASSYGPQGAYEQYF. Written as DNA, the CDR3 is TGTGCCAGCAGTTACGGACCCCAGGGGGCCTACGAGCAGTACTTC. The genes are TRBV6-5 and TRBJ2-7, with TRBD1 matching 7 bases. V shed 2 bases, J shed 2 bases, and the junction held 6 bases outside the gene matches. The CDR3 is 15 residues long. Germline V gene sequence: CDR1 MNHEY, CDR2 SVGAGI.

This clone was seen a few times. The chain combines TRBV18 with TRBJ1-5; 7 bases align to TRBD1. Per the germline V gene, CDR1 is KGHSH and CDR2 is LQKENI. With 3 bases clipped from V and 7 bases from J, the junction kept 6 bases outside the gene matches. The CDR3 sequence is 14 residues long. CDR3 sequence: CASSPGQGEQPQHF. CDR3 coding DNA: TGTGCCAGCTCACCGGGGCAGGGGGAACAGCCCCAGCATTTT.

The rearrangement uses TRBV29-1 and TRBJ2-1, with D possibly matching TRBD1 (6 bases). This CDR3 region has 13 residues. Germline V gene lookup returns CDR1 SQVTM and CDR2 ANQGSEA. Trimming took 7 bases from V and 4 from J, leaving 14 bases between them. CDR3 in DNA: TGCAGCGGGAACAGGGATCAGTACAATGAGCAGTTCTTC. Amino acids: CSGNRDQYNEQFF.

The rearrangement uses TRBV7-3 and TRBJ1-2, with 7 bases identical to TRBD1. Unmatched junction bases numbered 5, after V lost 1 base and J lost 0 bases. Germline loops: CDR1 SGHTA, CDR2 FQGTGA. This CDR3 spans 16 amino acids. The CDR3: CASSLIGGQTNYGYTF. The CDR3 region has the DNA TGTGCCAGCAGCTTAATCGGGGGACAGACTAACTATGGCTACACCTTC. Using reference TRBV7-3 and TRBJ1-2 for the parts outside the CDR3, the full variable domain is GAGVSQTPSNKVTEKGKYVELRCDPISGHTALYWYRQSLGQGPEFLIYFQGTGAADDSGLPNDRFFAVRPEGSVSTLKIQRTERGDSAVYLCASSLIGGQTNYGYTFGSGTRLTVV.

This clone has just one count. The genes are TRBV13 and TRBJ2-1, with D possibly matching TRBD2 (5 bases). The germline V gene encodes CDR1 PRHDT and CDR2 FYEKMQ (reference sequence). The CDR3 covers 14 residues. V gave up 0 bases and J gave up 6 bases, with 9 bases separating them. The CDR3 sequence is CASSLGRLINEQFF. CDR3 DNA sequence: TGTGCCAGCAGCTTAGGCCGACTAATCAATGAGCAGTTCTTC.

This clone was counted between two and nine times. The chain couples TRBV2 to TRBJ2-3; D is uncertain. V lost 3 bases and J lost 2, with 9 bases in between. Germline loops: CDR1 SNHLY, CDR2 FYNNEI. The length of the CDR3 is 14 residues. CDR3 nucleotide sequence: TGTGCCAGCAGTGATCAGTCCTCCACAGATACGCAGTATTTT. Protein sequence: CASSDQSSTDTQYF.